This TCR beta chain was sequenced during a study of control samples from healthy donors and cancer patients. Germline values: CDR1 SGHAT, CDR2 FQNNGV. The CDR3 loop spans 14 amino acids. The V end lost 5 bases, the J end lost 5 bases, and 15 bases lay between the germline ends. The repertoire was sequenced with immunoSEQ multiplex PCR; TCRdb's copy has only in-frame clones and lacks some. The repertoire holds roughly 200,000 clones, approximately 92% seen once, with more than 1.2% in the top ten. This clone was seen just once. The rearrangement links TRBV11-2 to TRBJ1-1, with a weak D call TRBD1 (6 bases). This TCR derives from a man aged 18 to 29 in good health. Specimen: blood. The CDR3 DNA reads TGTGCCAGCAGCCCGGGGGGGGCGCGGACTGAAGCTTTCTTT. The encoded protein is CASSPGGARTEAFF.